Shown below are 10 T cell receptor beta chains from a single sample sequenced in a study of shared clonotypes between healthy human individuals (dated by TCRdb to between 2020 and 2021). Libraries were built with the immunoSEQ multiplex PCR assay. Here the immuneACCESS table is served through TCRdb, limited to in-frame sequences with V and J called. Missing clones are a known gap in these copies; in checked studies unresolved V genes cover under half, and the rest lacks a known reason. Here the sample has about 510,000 clones; almost 97% occur a single time. The ten largest clones add up to 0.05% to 0.07% of the sample. The sequenced sample was naive CD4+ T cells sorted from blood. The cell subset or site label corresponds to: CD45RA+ positively selected. These receptors were collected from a woman aged 25 to 39 in good health.

The chain has TRBV28 and TRBJ2-1, with 12 bases lining up with TRBD2. The CDR3 extends over 15 amino acids. J was trimmed by 8 bases and V by 7 bases; bases with no gene match: 9. From germline, CDR1 is MDHEN and CDR2 SYDVKM. The CDR3 loop is CASILAGGIRDEQFF. The CDR3 DNA is TGTGCCAGCATACTAGCGGGAGGAATCAGGGATGAGCAGTTCTTC.

This sequence joins TRBV5-4 and TRBJ1-1; no reliable D call. V was pared by 2 bases and J by 5 bases, with 10 bases between. This CDR3 is 13 amino acids long. Per germline, CDR1 SGHNT and CDR2 YYREEE (reference sequence). CDR3 sequence (DNA): TGTGCCAGCAGCTTTACAACAACTACTGAAGCTTTCTTT. This encodes CASSFTTTTEAFF. The entire variable domain, with the rest obtained from reference TRBV5-4 and TRBJ1-1, is as follows: ETGVTQSPTHLIKTRGQQVTLRCSSQSGHNTVSWYQQALGQGPQFIFQYYREEENGRGNFPPRFSGLQFPNYSSELNVNALELDDSALYLCASSFTTTTEAFFGQGTRLTVV.

The V and J genes are TRBV29-1 and TRBJ2-3; 8 bases agree with TRBD2. The CDR3 is 16 amino acids. V was clipped by 6 bases and J by 0 bases; unmatched bases: 11. Germline CDR1 reads SQVTM; CDR2 reads ANQGSEA. The CDR3 reads CSVAATSGASTDTQYF. CDR3 sequence (DNA): TGCAGCGTGGCAGCTACTAGCGGTGCTAGCACAGATACGCAGTATTTT.

V and J are TRBV6-5 and TRBJ1-1; 7 bases fit TRBD1. V was clipped by 5 bases and J by 3 bases; unmatched bases: 3. Germline CDR1 and CDR2: MNHEY and SVGAGI. The CDR3 consists of 13 residues. CDR3 in amino acids: CASSGTGDTEAFF. The CDR3 region has the DNA TGTGCCAGCAGTGGTACAGGGGACACTGAAGCTTTCTTT.

The chain uses TRBV19 and TRBJ1-1, with TRBD1 identical over 9 bases. The germline V gene encodes CDR1 LNHDA and CDR2 SQIVND (reference sequence). This CDR3 has 13 residues. V was clipped by 11 bases and J by 3 bases; unmatched bases: 7. CDR3 coding DNA: TGTGCCGCGCGGGACAGGGCTTACACTGAAGCTTTCTTT. This codes for CAARDRAYTEAFF. The complete variable domain, with remaining parts taken from reference TRBV19 and TRBJ1-1, reads DGGITQSPKYLFRKEGQNVTLSCEQNLNHDAMYWYRQDPGQGLRLIYYSQIVNDFQKGDIAEGYSVSREKKESFPLTVTSAQKNPTAFYLCAARDRAYTEAFFGQGTRLTVV.

The rearrangement uses TRBV7-8 and TRBJ2-7, with D maybe TRBD2 (5 bases). The V end lost 1 base, the J end lost 2 bases, and 12 bases lay between the germline ends. This CDR3 region has 15 residues. The germline gives CDR1 SGHVS, CDR2 FQNEAQ. The CDR3 loop reads CASSLDGMNPYEQYF. CDR3 coding DNA: TGTGCCAGCAGCTTAGACGGGATGAATCCCTACGAGCAGTACTTC.

The rearrangement uses TRBV10-3 and TRBJ2-7; D may be TRBD2 (6 bases). Trimming took 9 bases from V and 0 from J, leaving 9 bases between them. Germline V gene data show CDR1 as ENHRY and CDR2 as SYGVKD. The CDR3 has 12 amino acids. CDR3 sequence: CAMADYSYEQYF. The CDR3 DNA sequence: TGTGCCATGGCGGACTACTCCTACGAGCAGTACTTC.

The rearrangement uses TRBV2 and TRBJ2-1; 7 bases are shared with TRBD2. Looked up from germline, CDR1 is SNHLY and CDR2 is FYNNEI. This CDR3 is 15 amino acids long. V dropped 2 bases and J dropped 4; count of bases not matched to a gene: 5. In DNA form, the CDR3 reads TGTGCCAGCAGTGAAAGACTAGCCGGATACAATGAGCAGTTCTTC. Its translation: CASSERLAGYNEQFF. The variable domain in full, with the rest retrieved from reference TRBV2 and TRBJ2-1, is EPEVTQTPSHQVTQMGQEVILRCVPISNHLYFYWYRQILGQKVEFLVSFYNNEISEKSEIFDDQFSVERPDGSNFTLKIRSTKLEDSAMYFCASSERLAGYNEQFFGPGTRLTVL.

The chain uses TRBV7-9 and TRBJ2-7; no definite D call. V lost 1 base to trimming and J lost 2 bases, with 9 bases between them. Germline V gene sequence: CDR1 SEHNR, CDR2 FQNEAQ (reference sequence). CDR3 length: 14 residues. CDR3 in DNA: TGTGCCAGCAGCTTAGGGGCAGGAGCCTACGAGCAGTACTTC. Translated: CASSLGAGAYEQYF.

The chain has TRBV7-3 and TRBJ2-5; D remains unclear. Germline lookup yields CDR1 SGHTA and CDR2 FQGTGA. The V end lost 5 bases, the J end lost 11 bases, and 18 bases lay between the germline ends. The CDR3 is made up of 13 amino acids. This CDR3 is CASSPDVGQEQYF. The CDR3 nucleotides are TGTGCCAGCAGCCCGGACGTAGGGCAGGAGCAGTACTTC.